This T cell receptor (beta chain) was identified in a study of blood T cells in healthy people across ages. Study-wide results and caveats: Observed TCR beta diversity per million T cells went down as age went up. This fall followed a roughly linear course with age. Estimates based on one million T cells were treated as lower bounds.

As to this clonotype: Its specificity is unknown.

The individuals who served as donors were healthy Caucasians living in Russia, aged roughly 6 to 100. The study isolated at least 6.5 million PBMCs from each sample. Germline V lookup: CDR1 SQVTM, CDR2 ANQGSEA. The CDR3 is 13 amino acids. V lost 3 bases to trimming and J lost 6 bases; unmatched junction nucleotides: 5. The use of a sample-barcoded 5' primer and a J-beta primer mix characterized a second PCR of roughly 6 to 11 cycles. Via MiXCR, TCRdb re-called the 5' RACE reads, giving one row per CDR3 protein. The table includes 550,000 to 600,000 distinct CDR3 sequences, 40% to 55% detected once. The chain carries TRBV29-1 and TRBJ2-7, with 10 bases matching TRBD1. The specimen sequenced was blood. This clonotype originated in a man older than 75 in good health. The CDR3 spells CSVEGQGTREQYF. CDR3 nucleotide sequence: TGCAGCGTTGAGGGACAGGGGACCCGCGAGCAGTACTTC.